These 22 T cell receptor beta chains came from one sample sequenced in a study of blood T cell repertoires in COVID-19. Data came from immunoSEQ multiplex PCR; TCRdb stores just in-frame clones and leaves some out. Seen here are 300,000 to 350,000 clones, around 90% observed once, and the top ten hold under 6%. Sequencing input: PBMCs or T cells enriched from blood (not recorded which). The receptors were gathered from a man aged 30 to 39 who had recovered from COVID-19.

This chain connects TRBV6-5 to TRBJ1-5; 10 bases align to TRBD1. Looked up from germline, CDR1 is MNHEY and CDR2 is SVGAGI. The junction had 4 bases not matched to a gene; V was cut back by 4 bases and J by 4 bases. This CDR3 has 15 residues. The DNA for the CDR3 is TGTGCCAGCAGTTGGGGACAGGGGCCGAATCAGCCCCAGCATTTT. This gives the protein CASSWGQGPNQPQHF.

Turning to this clone: This sample includes further DNA sequences coding for the same CDR3. V usage is TRBV2 and J usage is TRBJ1-5; D perhaps matches TRBD1 (5 bases). The CDR3 contains 14 residues. CDR1 and CDR2 from the germline V gene are SNHLY and FYNNEI. V lost 1 base and J 4 bases, leaving 8 bases between the germline ends. As DNA, the CDR3 is TGTGCCAGCAGTGAAGGCTCAGGGAATCAGCCCCAGCATTTT. Protein sequence: CASSEGSGNQPQHF. Supplemented by reference TRBV2 and TRBJ1-5, the full variable domain reads EPEVTQTPSHQVTQMGQEVILRCVPISNHLYFYWYRQILGQKVEFLVSFYNNEISEKSEIFDDQFSVERPDGSNFTLKIRSTKLEDSAMYFCASSEGSGNQPQHFGDGTRLSIL.

V and J are TRBV12-3 or TRBV12-4 and TRBJ2-1; D is perhaps TRBD2 (6 bases). The CDR3 has 12 residues. V was cut by 5 bases and J by 7 bases, with 9 bases left in between. This CDR3 is CASSSGGNEQFF. For the CDR3, the DNA is TGTGCCAGCAGTAGTGGGGGGAATGAGCAGTTCTTC.

This clone has a handful of counts. The CDR3 sequence: CASRTGGYQPQHF. For the CDR3, the DNA is TGTGCCAGCAGGACAGGGGGATATCAGCCCCAGCATTTT. The chain couples TRBV28 to TRBJ1-5; 9 positions match TRBD1. The junction had 2 bases not matched to a gene; V was cut back by 6 bases and J by 5 bases. CDR1 is MDHEN and CDR2 is SYDVKM in the germline V gene. The CDR3 is 13 amino acids.

The rearrangement uses TRBV28 and TRBJ2-1; tentative D call: TRBD2 (6 bases). The CDR3 is made up of 15 amino acids. From germline, CDR1 is MDHEN and CDR2 SYDVKM. V gave up 6 bases and J gave up 1 base, with 13 bases separating them. The CDR3 bases are TGTGCCAGCAGAGGTCTAGCGATATCCTACAATGAGCAGTTCTTC. Its translation: CASRGLAISYNEQFF. Full variable domain (outside the CDR3, taken from reference TRBV28 and TRBJ2-1): DVKVTQSSRYLVKRTGEKVFLECVQDMDHENMFWYRQDPGLGLRLIYFSYDVKMKEKGDIPEGYSVSREKKERFSLILESASTNQTSMYLCASRGLAISYNEQFFGPGTRLTVL.

The CDR3 nucleotides are TGTGCCACCAGCAGAGATCGAACAGTGAGTCAAGAGACCCAGTACTTC. Its protein is CATSRDRTVSQETQYF. V usage is TRBV15 and J usage is TRBJ2-5; D gene ambiguous. V was cut by 0 bases and J by 2 bases, with 13 bases left in between. Per germline, CDR1 LNHNV and CDR2 YYDKDF (reference sequence). CDR3 length: 16 amino acids.

The table lists this clone with a count of one. The rearrangement links TRBV27 to TRBJ1-1; D is ambiguous. The CDR3 consists of 14 residues. Germline CDR1 is MNHEY and CDR2 is SMNVEV (reference sequence). Deletions cut 2 bases from V and 5 bases from J, with 12 bases between. CDR3 region: CASSLGLWATEAFF. The CDR3 bases are TGTGCCAGCAGTTTAGGTCTCTGGGCGACTGAAGCTTTCTTT.

The chain combines TRBV6-1 with TRBJ2-7, with 7 nucleotides matching TRBD1. CDR1 and CDR2 (germline): MNHNS, SASEGT. V gave up 1 base and J gave up 4 bases; unmatched junction bases: 13. This CDR3 is 17 amino acids long. The CDR3 region is CASSEVEVERGQYEQYF. In nucleotides, the CDR3 is TGTGCCAGCAGTGAAGTGGAGGTGGAAAGGGGGCAATACGAGCAGTACTTC.

The V call is TRBV13, the J call TRBJ2-5, with 11 bases lining up with TRBD2. The junction had 12 bases not matched to a gene; V was cut back by 2 bases and J by 4 bases. Germline V gene lookup returns CDR1 PRHDT and CDR2 FYEKMQ (reference sequence). There are 18 residues in the CDR3. The CDR3: CASSLSTSLAGGGETQYF. In DNA, the CDR3 is TGTGCCAGCAGCTTAAGTACTTCCCTAGCGGGGGGAGGAGAGACCCAGTACTTC.

The gene calls are TRBV23-1 and TRBJ1-2; 10 nucleotides agree with TRBD1. TRBV23-1 is given ORF status, its function remaining uncertain. This CDR3 has 16 residues. V shed 0 bases, J shed 5 bases, and the junction held 6 bases outside the gene matches. In DNA form, the CDR3 reads TGCGCCAGCAGTCAATCAGAGGGACAGGGGAGGTATGGCTACACCTTC. It is translated as CASSQSEGQGRYGYTF.

The chain has TRBV20-1 and TRBJ2-7, with D possibly being TRBD1 (5 bases). The CDR3 has 10 amino acids. V was shortened by 6 bases and J by 2 bases, with 5 bases between the two germline ends. CDR1 and CDR2 (germline): DFQATT, SNEGSKA (reference sequence). CDR3: CSAGAYEQYF. In nucleotides, the CDR3 is TGCAGTGCAGGGGCCTACGAGCAGTACTTC.

This clone has just a few counts. This sequence joins TRBV4-2 and TRBJ2-3, with 8 positions matching TRBD2. Germline-derived CDR1 and CDR2 are LGHNA and YNFKEQ. There are 16 residues in the CDR3. V lost 1 base, J lost 1 base, and 4 bases stayed unmatched. The CDR3 region is CASSQGKAGGTDTQYF. In nucleotides, the CDR3 is TGTGCCAGCAGCCAAGGTAAAGCGGGGGGCACAGATACGCAGTATTTT.

This rearrangement joins TRBV6-5 to TRBJ1-4; D is unclear. Trimming shortened V by 5 bases and J by 4 bases, and 11 bases separated the two germline ends. CDR1 MNHEY and CDR2 SVGAGI come from the germline V gene. The CDR3 runs to 14 residues. The CDR3 bases are TGTGCCAGCAGTCAACAGAATAATAATGAAAAACTGTTTTTT. As protein: CASSQQNNNEKLFF.

This chain joins TRBV6-1 and TRBJ1-6, with unresolved D. The CDR3 covers 13 residues. Germline assignment: CDR1 MNHNS and CDR2 SASEGT. V shed 3 bases and J shed 8 bases, with 8 bases lying between them. The CDR3 nucleotides are TGTGCCAGCAGTGACAGGTTTGATTCACCCCTCCACTTT. The encoded protein is CASSDRFDSPLHF.

The rearrangement uses TRBV5-1 and TRBJ2-5, with 15 bases that match TRBD2. The CDR3 runs to 17 residues. With V trimmed by 4 bases and J by 5 bases, 9 bases remained unmatched. Looked up from germline, CDR1 is SGHRS and CDR2 is YFSETQ. The CDR3 DNA reads as TGCGCCAGCAGCCCCTGGACTAGCGGGGGGGCCGGGGAGACCCAGTACTTC. Amino acids: CASSPWTSGGAGETQYF.

The rearrangement joins TRBV27 to TRBJ2-7; 7 nucleotides agree with TRBD1. The V gene end was trimmed by 5 bases and the J gene end by 2 bases; junction bases not matched to a gene: 9. The length of the CDR3 is 15 residues. Germline V gene data show CDR1 as MNHEY and CDR2 as SMNVEV (reference sequence). The CDR3 region is CASSPNRGRAYEQYF. DNA of the CDR3: TGTGCCAGCAGTCCTAATAGGGGGCGAGCCTACGAGCAGTACTTC.

The chain employs TRBV3-1 (or the pseudogene TRBV3-2) and TRBJ1-2, with D perhaps TRBD1 (5 bases). The CDR3 length is 14 residues. Germline CDR1 reads LGHDT; CDR2 reads YNNKEL (reference sequence). V was cut by 3 bases and J by 7 bases, with 15 bases left in between. This chain's CDR3 is CASSQGGGLVGYTF. In nucleotides, the CDR3 is TGTGCCAGCAGCCAGGGGGGAGGTCTAGTTGGCTACACCTTC.

The rearrangement uses TRBV27 and TRBJ1-1, with D possibly being TRBD1 (6 bases). This CDR3 is built from 16 residues. Trimming cost V 6 bases and J 5 bases, with 22 bases left between them. Germline-derived CDR1 and CDR2 are MNHEY and SMNVEV (reference sequence). Here the CDR3 DNA reads TGTGCCAGCAGGAAACAGGGAAACTACCTTGGGACTGAAGCTTTCTTT. Its translation: CASRKQGNYLGTEAFF.

CDR3 protein: CASSSGLGSNQPQHF. For the CDR3, the DNA is TGTGCCAGCAGCTCAGGACTGGGAAGCAATCAGCCCCAGCATTTT. The chain combines TRBV7-9 with TRBJ1-5; D call uncertain. The germline gives CDR1 SEHNR, CDR2 FQNEAQ (reference sequence). The ends were cut back, 4 bases at V and 1 base at J, with 11 bases in the middle. The CDR3 length is 15 residues.

The gene calls are TRBV29-1 and TRBJ2-2, with D tentatively TRBD2 (5 bases). This CDR3 has 13 amino acids. CDR1 is SQVTM and CDR2 is ANQGSEA in the germline V gene. The germline V and J ends were trimmed by 4 bases and 7 bases, with 13 bases remaining between them. The CDR3 nucleotides are TGCAGCGTTGGGATCCGGGGTAGCGGGGAGCTGTTTTTT. This translates into CSVGIRGSGELFF.

The CDR3 spells CASGPTGVGSTEAFF. CDR3 DNA sequence: TGTGCCAGCGGCCCGACAGGGGTGGGTAGCACTGAAGCTTTCTTT. This chain joins TRBV6-2 or TRBV6-3 and TRBJ1-1; 8 bases agree with TRBD1. The CDR3 loop spans 15 amino acids. In germline, CDR1 is MNHEY, CDR2 SVGEGT. J gave up 4 bases and V 8 bases, and 12 bases lay outside the gene matches.

The chain has TRBV7-9 and TRBJ1-1; 7 positions match TRBD1. The CDR3 loop spans 13 amino acids. CDR1 is SEHNR, CDR2 FQNEAQ, per germline (reference sequence). V gave up 7 bases and J gave up 1 base; unmatched junction bases: 3. The CDR3 protein is CASNRQGNTEAFF. The CDR3 DNA is TGTGCCAGCAATAGACAGGGGAACACTGAAGCTTTCTTT.